Each of the 2 T cell receptor beta chains below was sequenced from the same sample in a study of beta chain features in type 1 diabetes. What was sequenced were expressed TCRB transcripts, since all of the isolated RNA had been reverse transcribed. This table comes from immunoSEQ multiplex PCR, and its TCRdb copy is limited to in-frame clones, with some not included. Seen here are under 450,000 clones, over 12% observed once, and the top ten hold roughly 0.019%. Sequences were obtained from naive CD4+ T cells from blood. The receptors here all came from a woman aged 18-30 years in good health.

The chain combines TRBV27 with TRBJ2-1; 13 bases are shared with TRBD2. Trimming cost V 9 bases and J 13 bases; bases outside gene matches: 9. CDR3 size: 13 residues. The germline V gene has CDR1 MNHEY and CDR2 SMNVEV (reference sequence). The DNA for the CDR3 is TGTGCCAGTAAGACTAGCGGGAGGAACGGTCAGTTCTTC. It translates to CASKTSGRNGQFF.

The chain couples TRBV28 to TRBJ1-5; D gene uncertain. The CDR3 is made up of 15 amino acids. The germline V gene has CDR1 MDHEN and CDR2 SYDVKM. Trimming left V 3 bases short and J 4 bases short, with 13 bases between. CDR3 sequence (DNA): TGTGCCAGCAGTTTCGATCGAGGAGGGAATCAGCCCCAGCATTTT. Protein sequence: CASSFDRGGNQPQHF. The whole variable domain, remainder taken from reference TRBV28 and TRBJ1-5, is DVKVTQSSRYLVKRTGEKVFLECVQDMDHENMFWYRQDPGLGLRLIYFSYDVKMKEKGDIPEGYSVSREKKERFSLILESASTNQTSMYLCASSFDRGGNQPQHFGDGTRLSIL.